The source of this T cell receptor (beta chain) is a study of cytomegalovirus exposure and HLA in healthy donors. Notes on the study in general: When a later analysis was performed, an Asian-associated ancestry cluster reportedly had fewer N-insertions than the roughly 700-donor mean. Sequencing likely produced, as an artifact, a cluster of highly shared sequence variants. In a later analysis, HLA-associated TCR beta chains were more clonally expanded than equally common others. It was confirmed in vitro that a few of the CMV-associated chains were specific for CMV antigens.

The CDR3 runs 15 residues. Between the trimmed V and J ends, which lost 3 bases and 4 bases, there was a span of 15 bases. Germline V lookup: CDR1 LGHNA, CDR2 YNFKEQ. About this clone: Its specificity is not known.

60 Vbeta and 13 Jbeta primers were used in PCR. The data were produced by immunoSEQ multiplex PCR, yet TCRdb's version contains in-frame clones alone and is incomplete. The data show more than 150,000 clones, over 75% seen once. The receptor was derived from a woman in her 50s in good health and CMV-seropositive. The chain couples TRBV4-2 to TRBJ1-2; D is unclear. Input material: PBMCs. The CDR3 sequence is CASSQDRLVPYGYTF. CDR3 bases: TGTGCCAGCAGCCAGGATCGACTTGTCCCCTATGGCTACACCTTC.